These T cell receptor beta chains were read from a single sample in a study of CD8 T cells in Susac syndrome. TCRdb re-analysed the immunoSEQ multiplex PCR reads in MiXCR, keeping a single row per CDR3 protein. The table has 200,000 to 250,000 distinct CDR3 sequences, about 90% seen once. Specimen: CD8+ T cells from PBMCs. These receptors all stem from a human donor with multiple sclerosis. The CDR3 runs from the conserved cysteine through the conserved F or W. Each record gives: J gene, clone size, D gene, CDR3 length, V gene, CDR3 DNA, CDR3 protein. A D gene is named only where the DNA matches it firmly. Size is stated for part of the rows, as once, few or many counts, or as a class when the clone is expanded.

TRBJ1-6,-,-,16,TRBV21-1,TGTGCCAGCAGCAAAGTGGGCCTTCCGTTTTTTCGCCCCCTCCACTTT,CASSKVGLPFFRPLHF
TRBJ2-1,-,-,13,TRBV6-5,TGTGCCAGCAGTCCCGGGACGGGCAATGAGCAGTTCTTC,CASSPGTGNEQFF
TRBJ2-1,-,-,14,TRBV12-3/TRBV12-4,TGTGCCAGCACGCACAGGGTGGACAACAATGAGCAGTTCTTC,CASTHRVDNNEQFF
TRBJ1-5,-,-,17,TRBV27,TGTGCCAGCAGTTTATTCTCCCCGGGGGGCGCCGGTCAGCCCCAGCATTTT,CASSLFSPGGAGQPQHF
TRBJ1-6,-,-,14,TRBV19,TGTGCCAGTAGTCTCGCTGCGGAAGGGTCACCCCTCCACTTT,CASSLAAEGSPLHF
TRBJ1-1,once,-,14,TRBV14,TGTGCCAGCAGCCTCTACACGGAACACACTGAAGCTTTCTTT,CASSLYTEHTEAFF
TRBJ2-7,-,-,12,TRBV7-2,TGTGCCAGCAGCTCTGCGGAAAACGAGCAGTACTTC,CASSSAENEQYF
TRBJ1-2,-,-,17,TRBV4-1,TGCGCCAGCAGCCCCCAAGGGCGGGACGGAACACATAATGGCTACACCTTC,CASSPQGRDGTHNGYTF
TRBJ2-2,-,TRBD2,14,TRBV10-3,TGTGCCACTTGGACCGGGGGGGCAACCGGGGAGCTGTTTTTT,CATWTGGATGELFF
TRBJ2-3,few,-,17,TRBV11-2,TGTGCCAGCAGCTTAGGGATACCCCAGGGCCCAACAGATACGCAGTATTTT,CASSLGIPQGPTDTQYF
TRBJ1-2,-,-,13,TRBV4-1,TGCGCCAGCAGCCCTCCGGGGTCTTGGGGCTACACCTTC,CASSPPGSWGYTF
TRBJ1-1,-,-,12,TRBV9,TGTGCCAGCAGACTGCCAAGGCAAGAAGCTTTCTTT,CASRLPRQEAFF
TRBJ1-5,-,-,13,TRBV27,TGTGCCAGCAGCCAGGGTCGTAATCAGCCCCAGCATTTT,CASSQGRNQPQHF
TRBJ2-3,-,TRBD1,16,TRBV11-2,TGTGCCAGCAGCCCGAGGACAGGGGGAGGCACAGATACGCAGTATTTT,CASSPRTGGGTDTQYF
TRBJ1-5,-,-,13,TRBV29-1,TGCAGCGTTGATACAGGATTTAATCAGCCCCAGCATTTT,CSVDTGFNQPQHF
TRBJ1-2,-,-,11,TRBV7-9,TGTGCCAGCAGCTTCCGTGATGGCTACACCTTC,CASSFRDGYTF
TRBJ2-1,-,-,16,TRBV12-3/TRBV12-4,TGTGCCAGCAGTTTAGCGCTCCTAGCGAGGGACAATGAGCAGTTCTTC,CASSLALLARDNEQFF
TRBJ2-1,-,-,12,TRBV28,TGTGCCAGCAGCCCCGCGGTCACCCCCGAGTTCTTC,CASSPAVTPEFF
TRBJ1-5,-,-,14,TRBV20-1,TGCAGTGCTAGAGAGTGGGGTATCGGTCAGCCCCAGCATTTT,CSAREWGIGQPQHF
TRBJ2-7,-,-,15,TRBV20-1,TGCAGTGCTAGATCGAGGGGCCTTGCCCCCTACGAGCAGTACTTC,CSARSRGLAPYEQYF
TRBJ2-1,-,-,16,TRBV29-1,TGCAGCGTTGGGGGGCAGGACAAGAGCTCCTACAATGAGCAGTTCTTC,CSVGGQDKSSYNEQFF
TRBJ2-7,-,-,15,TRBV12-3/TRBV12-4,TGTGCCAGCAGTCCCTCCTCAGGGAGAGGGGACGAGCAGTACTTC,CASSPSSGRGDEQYF
TRBJ1-2,-,-,15,TRBV11-2,TGTGCCAGCAGCCCCTCCCCGGGACCTGTCTATGGCTACACCTTC,CASSPSPGPVYGYTF
TRBJ2-5,-,-,11,TRBV29-1,TGCAGCGTTGAAGATCCCGCGGGCGGGTACTTC,CSVEDPAGGYF
TRBJ1-2,once,-,15,TRBV6-1,TGTGCCAGCAGTTTGGACGCCGGGACAACCTATGGCTACACCTTC,CASSLDAGTTYGYTF
TRBJ2-1,-,TRBD2,14,TRBV7-9,TGTGCCAGCGGGGGGACTAGCGGGAGTACTGAGCAGTTCTTC,CASGGTSGSTEQFF
TRBJ1-1,-,-,12,TRBV7-9,TGTGCCACTAAGGGGGGGAACACTGAAGCTTTCTTT,CATKGGNTEAFF
TRBJ2-3,-,TRBD1,17,TRBV10-3,TGTGCCATCAGTGAGCCGGGGACAGGGATAAGCACAGATACGCAGTATTTT,CAISEPGTGISTDTQYF
TRBJ2-7,-,-,15,TRBV30,TGTGCCTGGAGTGGACTTACACTACGGGCCTACGAGCAGTACTTC,CAWSGLTLRAYEQYF
TRBJ2-1,-,-,16,TRBV10-3,TGTGCCATCAGGGAGAGGGCGGGAAGCTCCTACAATGAGCAGTTCTTC,CAIRERAGSSYNEQFF
TRBJ1-3,-,TRBD1,16,TRBV29-1,TGCAGCGTTGAAGAAGTGGACAGGGGAGACGGAAACACCATATATTTT,CSVEEVDRGDGNTIYF
TRBJ2-2,-,TRBD2,16,TRBV30,TGTGCCTGGAGTGTACTGGTGTCTAGCGGAACCGGGGAGCTGTTTTTT,CAWSVLVSSGTGELFF
TRBJ1-1,few,-,13,TRBV27,TGTGCCAGCAGTTTATACTCGAACACTGAAGCTTTCTTT,CASSLYSNTEAFF
TRBJ1-1,-,-,11,TRBV6-6,TGTGCCAGCACCAAGAACACTGAAGCTTTCTTT,CASTKNTEAFF
TRBJ2-7,-,TRBD2,16,TRBV7-9,TGTGCCAGCAGCTTGACTAGCGGGGCCGAAGCCTACGAGCAGTACTTC,CASSLTSGAEAYEQYF
TRBJ2-1,-,-,15,TRBV29-1,TGCAGCTCCTGGGGAGGGGAAGCCGCAGGGGGTGAGCAGTTCTTC,CSSWGGEAAGGEQFF
TRBJ2-7,-,TRBD2,15,TRBV27,TGTGCCAGCAGAGTTAGCGGGAGTGGGACCTACGAGCAGTACTTC,CASRVSGSGTYEQYF
TRBJ2-2,-,-,14,TRBV5-6,TGTGCCAGCAACAAGGGGCTCCCAGGGGGGGAGCTGTTTTTT,CASNKGLPGGELFF
TRBJ2-3,-,-,14,TRBV6-5,TGTGCCAGCAGTTACGGGGCGGGCCGGGATACGCAGTATTTT,CASSYGAGRDTQYF
TRBJ1-5,-,-,14,TRBV6-4,TGTGCCAGCAGTGAGAAAGGGCGTGATCAGCCCCAGCATTTT,CASSEKGRDQPQHF
TRBJ2-7,-,-,15,TRBV4-3,TGCGCCAGCAGCCAAGCCGGGGGACCGGCCTACGAGCAGTACTTC,CASSQAGGPAYEQYF
TRBJ2-2,-,-,13,TRBV2,TGTGCCAGCAGTGCAGGCAGGGGAGGGGAGCTGTTTTTT,CASSAGRGGELFF
TRBJ2-6,-,TRBD1,15,TRBV6-5,TGTGCCAGCAGTCACAGGGGGTCTGGGGCCAACGTCCTGACTTTC,CASSHRGSGANVLTF
TRBJ1-5,-,-,15,TRBV6-1,TGTGCCAGCAGTGATTGGGCTGCCTACAATCAGCCCCAGCATTTT,CASSDWAAYNQPQHF
TRBJ1-2,-,-,15,TRBV20-1,TGCAGTGCTAGAGATCGGGCGGGGCAGGGAGATGGCTACACCTTC,CSARDRAGQGDGYTF
TRBJ2-3,-,TRBD2,16,TRBV4-1,TGCGCCAGCAGCCACGTCGTCCGGGAGGGGACAGATACGCAGTATTTT,CASSHVVREGTDTQYF
TRBJ2-1,-,TRBD2,13,TRBV2,TGTGCCAGTTTAGCGGGAGTGGTCAATGAGCAGTTCTTC,CASLAGVVNEQFF
TRBJ1-1,-,-,14,TRBV27,TGTGCCAGCAGTTTACTGGGGGCCGGCACTGAAGCTTTCTTT,CASSLLGAGTEAFF
TRBJ2-7,-,TRBD2,14,TRBV19,TGTGCCAGTAGTATCGGAGCGGGGGTGAACGAGCAGTACTTC,CASSIGAGVNEQYF
TRBJ2-1,-,-,20,TRBV11-2,TGTGCCAGCAGCTTAGTTTTGATGGTGGGGCGGATTGACTCCTACAATGAGCAGTTCTTC,CASSLVLMVGRIDSYNEQFF
TRBJ2-1,-,TRBD2,14,TRBV7-2,TGTGCCAGCAGCCCGACTAGCGGGTTTAGTGAGCAGTTCTTC,CASSPTSGFSEQFF
TRBJ2-1,-,-,16,TRBV4-3,TGCGCCAGCAGCCCCACCCCAGGAGGGGCAGGGGATGAGCAGTTCTTC,CASSPTPGGAGDEQFF
TRBJ2-7,-,TRBD1,14,TRBV6-6,TGTGCCAGCAGCGACAGGGTACCTCCCTACGAGCAGTACTTC,CASSDRVPPYEQYF
TRBJ1-1,-,-,15,TRBV5-1,TGCGCCAGCAGCTTGGGACAGATGGGTAACACTGAAGCTTTCTTT,CASSLGQMGNTEAFF
TRBJ2-7,-,TRBD2,17,TRBV3-1,TGTGCCAGCAGCCCGAGGCTAGCGGGAGGTCCAACCTACGAGCAGTACTTC,CASSPRLAGGPTYEQYF
TRBJ1-1,-,TRBD1,11,TRBV29-1,TGCAGTGGACAGGGAATCGCTGAAGCTTTCTTT,CSGQGIAEAFF
TRBJ2-7,-,TRBD1,18,TRBV9,TGTGCCAGCAGCGTAGCCCCATCCGACAGGGGCCTCTCCTACGAGCAGTACTTC,CASSVAPSDRGLSYEQYF